These 21 T cell receptor beta chains came from one sample sequenced in a study of T cell clonotyping in hematopoietic cell transplantation (dated by TCRdb to 2020 to 2023). Libraries were constructed by the immunoSEQ multiplex PCR assay. TCRdb carries this immuneACCESS record with in-frame sequences only. Its versions omit some clonotypes, under half of them owing to an unresolved V gene in the studies checked, with the rest unexplained. This sample has some 30,000 clones in its table, and 60% to 85% of those were observed once. The ten biggest clones cover around 6.5% of the sample. The time point label of this sample denotes: recipient sample about 28 days before transplant, after cytoreduction. Specimen: peripheral blood mononuclear cells, collected before stem cell transplant. The source is a woman in her thirties with chronic myeloid leukemia. Some clones in this sample may be carry-over from other donors' samples.

The chain has TRBV27 and TRBJ2-3; a weak D match, TRBD2 (5 bases). V dropped 8 bases and J dropped 1 base, with 13 bases sitting between them. Germline CDR1 MNHEY, CDR2 SMNVEV (reference sequence). This CDR3 is built from 14 residues. CDR3 amino acids: CASGQRVRTDTQYF. CDR3 bases: TGTGCCAGCGGGCAGAGGGTTCGCACAGATACGCAGTATTTT.

V is TRBV7-8 and J is TRBJ2-7; tentatively, D is TRBD2 (5 bases). This CDR3 is 15 amino acids long. The germline V and J ends were trimmed by 5 bases and 2 bases, with 16 bases remaining between them. The germline gives CDR1 SGHVS, CDR2 FQNEAQ. The CDR3 spells CASSPGWVVAYEQYF. The CDR3 DNA follows: TGTGCCAGCAGCCCGGGGTGGGTCGTCGCCTACGAGCAGTACTTC.

V and J are TRBV5-1 and TRBJ2-1; 9 nucleotides align to TRBD1. Trimming took 6 bases from V and 8 from J; bases not matched to a gene: 9. CDR3 length: 14 residues. From germline, CDR1 is SGHRS and CDR2 YFSETQ. The CDR3 loop is CASNLQGAGDEQFF. The CDR3 coding sequence is TGCGCCAGCAACCTACAGGGGGCAGGGGATGAGCAGTTCTTC.

This sequence joins TRBV2 and TRBJ1-1; possible D gene TRBD1, 5 bases. The CDR3 spans 13 residues. CDR1 is SNHLY and CDR2 is FYNNEI in the germline V gene. V shed 10 bases and J shed 4 bases, with 16 bases lying between them. In DNA, the CDR3 is TGTGCCACCCCCCAGGGTAGGGTCACTGAAGCTTTCTTT. It translates to CATPQGRVTEAFF.

The J gene is TRBJ2-2, the V gene TRBV4-2, with a weak D call TRBD1 (6 bases). V lost 1 base and J lost 6, with 18 bases in between. CDR3 length equals 17 residues. Germline V gene lookup returns CDR1 LGHNA and CDR2 YNFKEQ. Here the CDR3 reads CASSQVQGGPYSGELFF. For the CDR3, the DNA is TGTGCCAGCAGCCAAGTACAGGGCGGGCCCTATTCCGGGGAGCTGTTTTTT.

J is TRBJ1-2 and V is TRBV2; D is undetermined. The CDR3 is 14 amino acids. Trimming took 4 bases from V and 4 from J, leaving 13 bases between them. CDR1 and CDR2 (germline): SNHLY, FYNNEI. Here the CDR3 DNA reads TGTGCCAGCAGTGGTCTAGCCCTTAGCTATGGCTACACCTTC. It encodes CASSGLALSYGYTF.

CDR3 DNA: TGTGCCAGCAGCGCCCGACAGGGCTTGGGAGAGACCCAGTACTTC. Translating gives CASSARQGLGETQYF. The V gene is TRBV9, the J gene TRBJ2-5; 7 nucleotides match TRBD1. The germline CDR1 and CDR2 sequences are SGDLS and YYNGEE. The V and J ends lost 3 bases and 4 bases, in that order; junction bases with no gene match: 9. The CDR3 loop spans 15 amino acids.

This clone was seen only a few times. One end of the junction varies from germline; a read error may be responsible. The gene calls are TRBV6-5 and TRBJ1-1; possibly TRBD1 for D (6 bases). CDR1 and CDR2 (germline): MNHEY, SVGAGI. This CDR3 region has 12 residues. The CDR3 loop is CASSSRDTEAFF. The CDR3 DNA is TGTGCCAGCAGCTCTCGGGACACCGAAGCTTTCTTT.

V and J are TRBV4-3 and TRBJ2-7; TRBD1 aligns across 11 bases. V was clipped by 0 bases and J by 2 bases; unmatched bases: 0. Germline-derived CDR1 and CDR2 are LGHNA and YSLEER. The CDR3 contains 15 residues. CDR3: CASSQEGQGAYEQYF. The DNA for the CDR3 is TGCGCCAGCAGCCAAGAGGGACAGGGGGCCTACGAGCAGTACTTC.

In this sample, this clone turned up once. The chain employs TRBV5-1 and TRBJ2-2; 8 nucleotides align to TRBD1. The V gene's germline CDR1 is SGHRS and CDR2 YFSETQ. The CDR3 is made up of 17 amino acids. V trimming: 4 bases; J trimming: 7 bases; junction bases outside the gene matches: 15. The CDR3 nucleotides are TGCGCCAGCAGCCCGTACCGAGCGGACAGGGCGGTCGGGGAGCTGTTTTTT. As protein: CASSPYRADRAVGELFF.

The CDR3 here is CASSLWENTEAFF. CDR3 DNA sequence: TGTGCCAGTAGTCTTTGGGAAAACACTGAAGCTTTCTTT. The V and J genes are TRBV19 and TRBJ1-1, with no clear D. Germline V gene lookup returns CDR1 LNHDA and CDR2 SQIVND (reference sequence). The CDR3 extends over 13 amino acids. V shed 5 bases and J shed 2 bases, with 9 bases lying between them. Combining the CDR3 with reference TRBV19 and TRBJ1-1 gives the whole variable domain DGGITQSPKYLFRKEGQNVTLSCEQNLNHDAMYWYRQDPGQGLRLIYYSQIVNDFQKGDIAEGYSVSREKKESFPLTVTSAQKNPTAFYLCASSLWENTEAFFGQGTRLTVV.

The CDR3: CASSGRGKRDGYTF. The CDR3 region has the DNA TGCGCCAGCAGTGGTAGGGGGAAAAGGGATGGCTACACCTTC. The chain uses TRBV10-1 and TRBJ1-2; tentative D call: TRBD1 (6 bases). Trimming left V 4 bases short and J 6 bases short, with 15 bases between. Germline CDR1 WNHNN, CDR2 SYGVQD (reference sequence). The length of the CDR3 is 14 residues.

The chain employs TRBV10-3 and TRBJ1-1, with D perhaps matching TRBD1 (6 bases). The CDR3 has 12 amino acids. CDR1 and CDR2 from the germline V gene are ENHRY and SYGVKD. The V end lost 2 bases, the J end lost 10 bases, and 11 bases lay between the germline ends. CDR3 bases: TGTGCCATCAGTGAGACAGGGCGCCGAGCTTTCTTT. Its translation is CAISETGRRAFF.

The rearrangement links TRBV9 to TRBJ1-1, with D uncertain. From germline, CDR1 is SGDLS and CDR2 YYNGEE. The V end lost 4 bases, the J end lost 0 bases, and 13 bases lay between the germline ends. The CDR3 is 15 amino acids. The CDR3 loop reads CASSPHGYMNTEAFF. The CDR3 DNA reads as TGTGCCAGCAGCCCTCACGGCTACATGAACACTGAAGCTTTCTTT.

This clone qualifies as large. The rearrangement uses TRBV14 and TRBJ2-7; weak D call: TRBD1 (6 bases). Germline values: CDR1 SGHDN, CDR2 FVKESK. The V and J ends lost 3 bases and 3 bases respectively, with 18 bases between them. This CDR3 is built from 16 residues. In DNA form, the CDR3 reads TGTGCCAGCAGCCAGTTCGTCAGGGGTTGGTACTACGAGCAGTACTTC. Its translation is CASSQFVRGWYYEQYF.

The chain couples TRBV30 to TRBJ2-2, with 10 nucleotides matching TRBD1. Germline V gives CDR1 GTSNPN, CDR2 SVGIG (reference sequence). The CDR3 extends over 15 amino acids. Trimming removed 2 bases from V and 3 bases from J; junction bases left unmatched: 3. This CDR3 is CAWSPGTGDTGELFF. The CDR3 nucleotides read TGTGCCTGGAGTCCCGGGACAGGGGACACCGGGGAGCTGTTTTTT.

This chain uses TRBV30 with TRBJ1-4; the D gene is possibly TRBD1 (6 bases). Trimming removed 1 base at V and 7 bases at J, with 10 bases between. The CDR3 covers 13 residues. Germline V gene lookup returns CDR1 GTSNPN and CDR2 SVGIG (reference sequence). The CDR3 coding sequence is TGTGCCTGGAGTGCCCAGACAGGTGAAAAACTGTTTTTT. It is translated as CAWSAQTGEKLFF.

The DNA of the CDR3 is TGTGCCATCAGTGAGTCGATTGGAAACTATGGCTACACCTTC. This sequence encodes CAISESIGNYGYTF. The chain has TRBV10-3 and TRBJ1-2, with no clear D. Trimming removed 0 bases at V and 2 bases at J, with 7 bases between. The CDR3 consists of 14 residues. Looked up from germline, CDR1 is ENHRY and CDR2 is SYGVKD.

The chain couples TRBV29-1 to TRBJ1-5; possible D gene TRBD1, 5 bases. Germline CDR1 is SQVTM and CDR2 is ANQGSEA. The CDR3 runs to 12 residues. Trimming left V 7 bases short and J 3 bases short, with 10 bases between. For the CDR3, the DNA is TGCAGCGGGGGGGGAATCAATCAGCCCCAGCATTTT. As protein: CSGGGINQPQHF.

The chain has TRBV5-1 and TRBJ1-6; 7 nucleotides match TRBD1. Germline CDR1 is SGHRS and CDR2 is YFSETQ. J was trimmed by 7 bases and V by 0 bases; bases with no gene match: 7. This CDR3 has 16 amino acids. Here the CDR3 DNA reads TGCGCCAGCAGCTTGGCCGGGACAGACCTAAATTCACCCCTCCACTTT. The encoded protein is CASSLAGTDLNSPLHF.

The chain employs TRBV5-6 and TRBJ2-7; TRBD1 aligns across 10 bases. Per the germline V gene, CDR1 is SGHDT and CDR2 is YYEEEE. This CDR3 is built from 17 residues. V shed 0 bases, J shed 3 bases, and the junction held 9 bases outside the gene matches. The CDR3 region has the DNA TGTGCCAGCAGCTTGGAACGCTGGACAGGGGGAAACTACGAGCAGTACTTC. This sequence encodes CASSLERWTGGNYEQYF.